The 11 T cell receptor beta chains presented below share a single source sample, sequenced in a study of CD4 and CD8 cells across lung adenocarcinoma regions. TCRdb passed the PCR reads through MiXCR, listing each CDR3 protein once. Of approximately 10,000 distinct CDR3 sequences detected, less than 70% appear once; the ten largest clones hold 88%. Sequenced sample: CD8+ T cells from the margin of a lung tumor. Every receptor here comes from a male donor with lung adenocarcinoma. The CD4 and CD8 labels of this study may be unreliable.

This clonotype has just a few counts. The rearrangement uses TRBV6-1 and TRBJ2-2; TRBD2 matches at 12 bases. In germline, CDR1 is MNHNS, CDR2 SASEGT. The CDR3 contains 15 residues. J gave up 2 bases and V 6 bases, and 1 base lay outside the gene matches. The CDR3 bases are TGTGCCAGCAGCGGACTAGCGGGAAACACCGGGGAGCTGTTTTTT. Translated: CASSGLAGNTGELFF.

This clonotype was seen only a few times. V and J are TRBV15 and TRBJ2-1, with a weak D call TRBD1 (6 bases). CDR3 length equals 15 residues. Between the trimmed V and J ends, which lost 1 base and 1 base, there was a span of 8 bases. CDR1 and CDR2 from the germline V gene are LNHNV and YYDKDF (reference sequence). CDR3 DNA sequence: TGTGCCACCAGCAGAGCTACAGGGTCCTACAATGAGCAGTTCTTC. Protein: CATSRATGSYNEQFF.

This chain links TRBV6-5 with TRBJ2-1; the D call may be TRBD1 or TRBD2 (5 bases each). The J call may be incorrect, as the DNA end agrees better with TRBJ2-7. From germline, CDR1 is MNHEY and CDR2 SVGAGI. This CDR3 is 17 amino acids long. CDR3: CASSYSPPGAYHYEQYF. DNA for the CDR3: TGTGCCAGCAGTTACAGCCCCCCCGGGGCCTACCACTACGAGCAGTACTTC.

Concerning this clonotype itself: A read error may produce the germline difference seen at one junction end. V usage is TRBV6-1 and J usage is TRBJ2-4, with D maybe TRBD2 (6 bases). Germline V gene sequence: CDR1 MNHNS, CDR2 SASEGT. This CDR3 region has 16 residues. CDR3 sequence (DNA): TGTGCGAGCAGTGACCGGGGGATGAGCGGCACAGACACTCAGTACTTC. Protein sequence: CASSDRGMSGTDTQYF.

The gene calls are TRBV6-1 and TRBJ2-4; either TRBD1 or TRBD2 may supply D (5 bases each). This CDR3 spans 16 amino acids. The V gene's germline CDR1 is MNHNS and CDR2 SASEGT. Trimming removed 0 bases from V and 13 bases from J, with 22 bases in between. The CDR3 DNA follows: TGTGCCAGCAGTGAAGCGGGGCTGGGGGTCGAGGACACGCAGTACTTC. Its protein is CASSEAGLGVEDTQYF.

Ten or more counts support this clonotype. The chain carries TRBV6-1 and TRBJ1-1, with D perhaps TRBD1 (6 bases). Germline V CDR1 and CDR2: MNHNS, SASEGT. This CDR3 comprises 13 residues. Trimming took off 1 base at V and 5 bases at J, with 8 bases between the two ends. The CDR3 nucleotides are TGTGCCAGCAGTGAAGGGACAGTGACTGAAGCTTTCTTT. Amino acids: CASSEGTVTEAFF.

The chain recombines TRBV4-1 with TRBJ2-2; D tentatively reads TRBD1 or TRBD2 (5 bases each). Trimming pared 5 bases from V and 7 bases from J, leaving 17 bases between. The CDR3 totals 15 residues. Per germline, CDR1 MGHRA and CDR2 YSYEKL. The CDR3 coding sequence is TGCGCCAGCAGCTCTCCTTCGGGGCCGATCGGGGAGCTGTTTTTT. It specifies CASSSPSGPIGELFF.

Of note for this clonotype: One end of the junction does not line up with germline, which may come from a read error. This chain uses TRBV6-1 with TRBJ2-4; D is perhaps TRBD2 (6 bases). This CDR3 is built from 16 residues. Germline assignment: CDR1 MNHNS and CDR2 SASEGT. Here the CDR3 DNA reads TGTGCCAGCCGCGTCGCGGGGCCGTGGGCCAAAAACATGCAGTACTTT. Encoded protein: CASRVAGPWAKNMQYF.

The sample holds a few counts of this clonotype. The chain employs TRBV27 and TRBJ2-5; no definite D call. The DNA matches TRBJ2-7 better at its end, which makes the J call doubtful. Germline CDR1 and CDR2: MNHEY and SMNVEV (reference sequence). This CDR3 comprises 13 residues. CDR3 region: CASRPRQAYEQYF. In DNA form, the CDR3 reads TGTGCCAGCAGGCCACGTCAGGCCTACGAGCAGTACTTC.

In this sample, this clonotype turned up many times. This chain connects TRBV6-1 to TRBJ2-1, with D unclear. The DNA end is a closer match to TRBJ2-7, so the J assignment may be wrong. Germline CDR1 and CDR2: MNHNS and SASEGT. CDR3 size: 14 residues. The CDR3 DNA reads as TGTGCCAGCAGTGAAGCGGCGCTATACTACGAGCAGTACTTC. Protein sequence: CASSEAALYYEQYF.

The V gene is TRBV6-1, the J gene TRBJ2-5, with 10 bases matching TRBD2. The germline V gene encodes CDR1 MNHNS and CDR2 SASEGT. The CDR3 totals 15 residues. The trim removed 2 bases at V and 9 bases at J, leaving 9 bases unmatched. The CDR3 DNA follows: TGTGCCAGCAGTGAATCGGCTAGCGGGAGTTTGGCCCAGTACTTC. Translated: CASSESASGSLAQYF.